This T cell receptor beta chain was recovered during a study of beta chain features in type 1 diabetes (dated by TCRdb to the late 2010s). Concerning the study at large: No differences in mean age, gender distribution, total cell number or subset yield were found between patients and healthy donors. Whereas all 30 or so donors provided naive and central memory subsets, regulatory and stem cell-like memory subsets were isolated from just 8 patients and roughly eight healthy donors. A total of about 99,000,000 sorted cells were examined across all samples, and RNA yield correlated strongly with the number of cells per subset. In the study, TCRB repertoires of sorted circulating CD4+ T cell subsets from recently diagnosed type 1 diabetes patients were compared with those of matched healthy donors.

About this clone: Its binding antigen is unknown. No quality values exist for individual bases; no much larger clone is one base distant.

From its cysteine to its phenylalanine, the CDR3 spans 16 amino acids. The CDR3 DNA has 48 bases and is translated from base 1. The germline V gene sets CDR1 to MDHEN and CDR2 to SYDVKM. Trimming removed 1 base from V and 4 bases from J; the gene matches leave 5 bases unexplained. The research as a whole found: A moderate but significant shortening of TCRB CDR3 length was observed in type 1 diabetes patients in all four CD4+ subsets. Because cDNA rather than genomic DNA was sequenced, highly expressing activated cells could have been over-represented, although no difference in activation and CD3 levels was found between groups. At VDJ recombination sites, patients with type 1 diabetes made fewer insertions and deleted more nucleotides, a pattern implying thymic rearrangement abnormalities. PCR might favor shorter templates, but patient and control samples were amplified and corrected together, so any skew would affect both groups equally. Because small numbers of individuals were included in the HLA sub-analyses, any influence of HLA type on TCRB rearrangement was left unresolved. Naive, central memory and regulatory TCRB repertoires appeared to be more similar among patients than among healthy donors.

A single peripheral blood draw of about 116 mL on average was collected from each donor into heparinised tubes. Using a panel that included CD45RO, CCR7, CD25, CD127, CD95 and CD27, naive, central memory, regulatory and stem cell-like memory CD4+ T cells were sorted on a BD FACSAria II. Every sorted population had a purity above 95%. PBMCs were isolated immediately by Lymphoprep density gradient centrifugation and stained directly without culture. So that batch effects would be minimized, each experiment stained and sorted samples in pairs, pairing one healthy donor with one patient. The entire isolated RNA was reverse transcribed using the High Capacity cDNA Reverse Transcription Kit, and thus expressed TCRB transcripts were sequenced. Deep immunoSEQ sequencing was performed on naive, central memory and regulatory T cell samples, with an average of around 3.5 million total reads per sample. Sorted cells were lysed in RLT buffer and RNA was extracted with DNase-treated RNeasy Micro or Mini kits, depending on cell number. To prevent cross-contamination, every cell subset was processed on its own, while patient and healthy donor samples were processed together. The immunoSEQ multiplex PCR was used to amplify TCRB sequences from cDNA, yielding 87-bp fragments that span the CDR3 region. The amplicons were sequenced using the Illumina HiSeq platform. On the study's bioinformatics: Synthetic template baselines were used to correct PCR bias computationally, reads within Hamming distance 2 were collapsed, and singletons that could not be merged were discarded. Reads were aligned against IMGT so that V, D and J genes, CDR3 length and insertions or deletions at six rearrangement sites could be assigned. Clonotype counts were normalized to sorted cell number within each subset before computing true diversity and Gini coefficients with the tcR R package. The overlap coefficient, calculated on TCRB nucleotide sequences, was used to measure repertoire sharing. Entries here come from immuneACCESS through TCRdb and include only in-frame sequences with V and J called. Some clones fail to appear in such tables; in the studies checked, an unresolved V gene covers under half of the shortfall, and the cause of the remainder is unknown. The V and J calls and the clone size are those of that table, but D and trimming were determined from the DNA. This sample holds 300,000 to 400,000 clones; around 8% were observed only once. The biggest ten clones account for around 0.45% of the sample.

The chain is made from TRBV28 and TRBJ2-1; 9 central bases correspond to TRBD2. This clonotype originated in a woman between 18 and 29 years old in good health. The sequenced material came from central memory CD4+ T cells from blood. The bases are TGTGCCAGCAGTTTATTAAGCCTAGCGGGGTACAATGAGCAGTTCTTC. Its coded protein is CASSLLSLAGYNEQFF.